This T cell receptor beta chain comes out of a study of blood T cell repertoires in COVID-19. Overall study context: The United States, Italy and Spain provided the acute and convalescent COVID-19 samples. PBMCs, B-cell-depleted T cells, or T cells were the source of the cDNA or gDNA that made up the material.

Source study methods: Counts of nucleated cells, estimated from reference gene primer amplification, were obtained. Some clones are missing from TCRdb's copy, which holds only in-frame ones; the method was immunoSEQ multiplex PCR. D and trimming come from the DNA, and the V and J calls and clone size come from that table. This table has roughly 200,000 clones, around 80% appearing once. V was pared by 4 bases and J by 7 bases, with 7 bases of the junction left unmatched. The CDR3 has 13 residues. Germline V lookup: CDR1 SNHLY, CDR2 FYNNEI. The receptor's source is a man between 65 and 79 years old with active or convalescent COVID-19. Sequenced sample: peripheral blood. The V gene is TRBV2, the J gene TRBJ2-7, with 7 positions matching TRBD2. The DNA for the CDR3 is TGTGCCAGCAGTGCGGCGGGAGTACGGGAGCAGTACTTC. It encodes CASSAAGVREQYF.